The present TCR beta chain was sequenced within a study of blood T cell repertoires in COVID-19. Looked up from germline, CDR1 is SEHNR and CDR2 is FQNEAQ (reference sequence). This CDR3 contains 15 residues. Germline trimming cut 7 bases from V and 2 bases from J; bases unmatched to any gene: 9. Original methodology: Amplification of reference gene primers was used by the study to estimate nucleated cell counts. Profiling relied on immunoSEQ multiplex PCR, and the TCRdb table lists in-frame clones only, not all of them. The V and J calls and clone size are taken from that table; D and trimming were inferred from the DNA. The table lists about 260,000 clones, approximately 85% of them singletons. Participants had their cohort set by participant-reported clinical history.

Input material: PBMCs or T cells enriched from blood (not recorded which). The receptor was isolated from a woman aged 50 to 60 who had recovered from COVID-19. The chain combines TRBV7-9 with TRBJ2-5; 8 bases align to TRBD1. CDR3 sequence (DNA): TGTGCCAGCAACAACGGGACAGGACGACAAGAGACCCAGTACTTC. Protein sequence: CASNNGTGRQETQYF.